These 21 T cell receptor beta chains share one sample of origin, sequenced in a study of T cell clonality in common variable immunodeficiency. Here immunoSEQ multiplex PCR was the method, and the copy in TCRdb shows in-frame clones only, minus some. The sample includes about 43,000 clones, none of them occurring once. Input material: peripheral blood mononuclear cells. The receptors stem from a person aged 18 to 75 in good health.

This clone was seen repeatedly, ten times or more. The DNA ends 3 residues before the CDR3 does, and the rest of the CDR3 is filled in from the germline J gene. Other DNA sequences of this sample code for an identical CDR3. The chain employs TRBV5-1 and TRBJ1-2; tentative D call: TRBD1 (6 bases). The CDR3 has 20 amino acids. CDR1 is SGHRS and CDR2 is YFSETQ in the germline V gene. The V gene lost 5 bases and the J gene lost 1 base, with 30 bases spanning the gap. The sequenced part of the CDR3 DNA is TGCGCCAGCAGATCACCGGGACACTCCGATTCCGGTAATAATAACTATGGC. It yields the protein CASRSPGHSDSGNNNYG. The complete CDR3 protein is CASRSPGHSDSGNNNYGYTF.

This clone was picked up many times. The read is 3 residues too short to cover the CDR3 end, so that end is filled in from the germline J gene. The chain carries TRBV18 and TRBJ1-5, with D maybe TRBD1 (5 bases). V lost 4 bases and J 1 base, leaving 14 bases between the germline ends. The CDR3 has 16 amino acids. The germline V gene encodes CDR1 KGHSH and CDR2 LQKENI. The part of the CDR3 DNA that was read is TGTGCCAGCTCACAAAACTCGGGGGGGAGCAATCAGCCC. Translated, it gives CASSQNSGGSNQP. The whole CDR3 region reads CASSQNSGGSNQPQHF.

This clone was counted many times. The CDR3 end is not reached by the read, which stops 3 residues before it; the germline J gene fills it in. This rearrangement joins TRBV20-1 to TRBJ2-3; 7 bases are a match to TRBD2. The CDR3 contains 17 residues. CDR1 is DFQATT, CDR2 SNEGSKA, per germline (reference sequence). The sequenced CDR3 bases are TGCAGTGTTTTAGAGGTCCGGGGGGTGTTGGGGGATCAGCCG. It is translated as CSVLEVRGVLGDQP. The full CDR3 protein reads CSVLEVRGVLGDQPQYF.

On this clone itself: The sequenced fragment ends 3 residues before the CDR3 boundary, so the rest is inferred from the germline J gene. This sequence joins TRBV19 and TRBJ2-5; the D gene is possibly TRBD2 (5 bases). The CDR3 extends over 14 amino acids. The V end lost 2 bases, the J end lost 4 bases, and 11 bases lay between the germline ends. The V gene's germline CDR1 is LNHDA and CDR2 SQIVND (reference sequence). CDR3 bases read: TGTGCCAGTAGTATAATGGCGGGCGGAGAGACC. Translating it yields CASSIMAGGET. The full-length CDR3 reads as CASSIMAGGETQYF.

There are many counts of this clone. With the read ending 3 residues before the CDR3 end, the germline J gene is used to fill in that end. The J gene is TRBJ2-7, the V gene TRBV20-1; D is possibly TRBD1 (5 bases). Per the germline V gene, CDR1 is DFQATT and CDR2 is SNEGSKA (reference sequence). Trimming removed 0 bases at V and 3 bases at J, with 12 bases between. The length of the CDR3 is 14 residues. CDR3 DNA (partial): TGCAGTGCTAGAGATATCAGGGAAGACTACGAG. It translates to CSARDIREDYE. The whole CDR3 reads CSARDIREDYEQYF.

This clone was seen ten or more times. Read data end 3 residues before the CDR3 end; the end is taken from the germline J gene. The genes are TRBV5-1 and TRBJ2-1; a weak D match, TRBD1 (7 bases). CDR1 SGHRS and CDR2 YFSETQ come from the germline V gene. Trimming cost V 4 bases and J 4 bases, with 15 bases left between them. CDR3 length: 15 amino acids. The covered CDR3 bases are TGCGCCAGCAGCCCAGGGGGGCTCAATTACAATGAG. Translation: CASSPGGLNYNE. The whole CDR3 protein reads CASSPGGLNYNEQFF.

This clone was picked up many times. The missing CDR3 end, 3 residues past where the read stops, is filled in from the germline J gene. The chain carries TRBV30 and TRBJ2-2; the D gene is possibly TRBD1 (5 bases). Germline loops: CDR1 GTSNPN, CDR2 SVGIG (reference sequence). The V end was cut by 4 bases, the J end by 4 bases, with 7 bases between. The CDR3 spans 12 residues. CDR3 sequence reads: CAWTGSTGELFF. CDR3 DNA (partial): TGTGCCTGGACAGGGTCCACCGGGGAG.

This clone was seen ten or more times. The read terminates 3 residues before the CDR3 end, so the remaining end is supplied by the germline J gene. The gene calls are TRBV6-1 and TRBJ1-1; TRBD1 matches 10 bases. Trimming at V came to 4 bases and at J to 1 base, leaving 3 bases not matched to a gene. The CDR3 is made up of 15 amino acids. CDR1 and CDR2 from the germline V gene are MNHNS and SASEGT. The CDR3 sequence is CASSARQGANTEAFF. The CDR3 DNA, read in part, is TGTGCCAGCAGTGCCCGACAGGGGGCGAACACTGAA.

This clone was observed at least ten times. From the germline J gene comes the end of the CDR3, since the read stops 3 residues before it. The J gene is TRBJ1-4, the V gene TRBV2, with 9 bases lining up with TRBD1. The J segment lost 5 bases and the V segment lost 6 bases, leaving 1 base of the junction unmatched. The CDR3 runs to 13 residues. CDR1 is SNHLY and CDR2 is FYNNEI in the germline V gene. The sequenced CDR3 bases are TGTGCCAGCAGGACAGGGGGAAATGAAAAA. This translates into CASRTGGNEK. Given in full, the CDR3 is CASRTGGNEKLFF.

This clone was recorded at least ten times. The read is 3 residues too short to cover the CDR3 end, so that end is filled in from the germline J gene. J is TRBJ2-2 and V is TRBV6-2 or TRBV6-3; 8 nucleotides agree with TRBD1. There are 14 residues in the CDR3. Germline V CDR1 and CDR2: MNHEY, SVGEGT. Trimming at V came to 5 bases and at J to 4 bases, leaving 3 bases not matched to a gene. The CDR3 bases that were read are TGTGCCAGCAGTCCACAGGGGGTCACCGGGGAG. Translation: CASSPQGVTGE. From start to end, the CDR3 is CASSPQGVTGELFF.

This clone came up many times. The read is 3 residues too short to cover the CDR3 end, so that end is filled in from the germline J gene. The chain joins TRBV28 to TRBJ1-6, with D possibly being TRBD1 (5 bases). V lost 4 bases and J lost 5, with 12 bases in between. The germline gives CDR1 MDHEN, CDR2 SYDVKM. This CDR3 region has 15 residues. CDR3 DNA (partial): TGTGCCAGCAGTTCCACCGAGGGGCATAATTCACCC. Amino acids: CASSSTEGHNSP. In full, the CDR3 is CASSSTEGHNSPLHF.

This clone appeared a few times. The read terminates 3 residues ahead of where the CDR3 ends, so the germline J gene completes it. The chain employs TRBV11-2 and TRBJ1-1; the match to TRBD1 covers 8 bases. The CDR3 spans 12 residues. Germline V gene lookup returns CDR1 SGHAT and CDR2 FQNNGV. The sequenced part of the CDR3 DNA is TGTGCCAGCAGCCCAGACAGGGGACGC. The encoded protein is CASSPDRGR. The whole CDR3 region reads CASSPDRGRAFF.

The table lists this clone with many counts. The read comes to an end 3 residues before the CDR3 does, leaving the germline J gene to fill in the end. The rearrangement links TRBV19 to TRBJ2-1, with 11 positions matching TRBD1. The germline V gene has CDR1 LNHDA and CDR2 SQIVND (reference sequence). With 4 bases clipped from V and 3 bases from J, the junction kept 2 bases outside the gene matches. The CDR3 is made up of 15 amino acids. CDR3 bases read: TGTGCCAGTAGTAGAGGGACAGGGGGCTACAATGAG. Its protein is CASSRGTGGYNE. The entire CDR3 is CASSRGTGGYNEQFF.

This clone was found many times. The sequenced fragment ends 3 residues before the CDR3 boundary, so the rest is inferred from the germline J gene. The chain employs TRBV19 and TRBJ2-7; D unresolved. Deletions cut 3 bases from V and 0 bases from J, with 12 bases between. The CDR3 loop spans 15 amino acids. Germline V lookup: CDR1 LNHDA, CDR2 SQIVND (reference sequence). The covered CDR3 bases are TGTGCCAGTAGTATCGGTGACTCGAGCTCCTACGAG. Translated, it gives CASSIGDSSSYE. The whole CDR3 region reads CASSIGDSSSYEQYF.

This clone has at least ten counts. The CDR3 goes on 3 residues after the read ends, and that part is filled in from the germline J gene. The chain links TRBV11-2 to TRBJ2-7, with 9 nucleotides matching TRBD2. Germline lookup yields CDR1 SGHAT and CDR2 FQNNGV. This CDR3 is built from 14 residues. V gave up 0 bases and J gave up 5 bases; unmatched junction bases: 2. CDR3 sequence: CASSLDRGGDEQYF. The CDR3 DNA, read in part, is TGTGCCAGCAGCTTAGATCGCGGGGGGGACGAG.

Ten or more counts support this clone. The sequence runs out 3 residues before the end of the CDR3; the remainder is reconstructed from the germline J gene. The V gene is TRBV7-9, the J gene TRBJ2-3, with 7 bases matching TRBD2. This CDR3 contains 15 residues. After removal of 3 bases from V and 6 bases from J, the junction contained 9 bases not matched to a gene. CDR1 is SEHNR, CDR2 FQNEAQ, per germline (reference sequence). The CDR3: CASSFPAGRVDTQYF. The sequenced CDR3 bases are TGTGCCAGCAGCTTCCCAGCAGGGAGGGTGGATACG.

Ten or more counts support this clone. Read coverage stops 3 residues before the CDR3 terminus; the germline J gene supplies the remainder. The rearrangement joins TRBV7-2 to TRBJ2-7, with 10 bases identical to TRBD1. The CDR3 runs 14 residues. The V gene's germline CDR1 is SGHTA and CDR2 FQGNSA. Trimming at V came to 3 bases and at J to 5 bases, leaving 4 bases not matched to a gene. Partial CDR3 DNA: TGTGCCAGCAGCTTCGGGGACAGGGGAAACGAG. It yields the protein CASSFGDRGNE. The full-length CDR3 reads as CASSFGDRGNEQYF.

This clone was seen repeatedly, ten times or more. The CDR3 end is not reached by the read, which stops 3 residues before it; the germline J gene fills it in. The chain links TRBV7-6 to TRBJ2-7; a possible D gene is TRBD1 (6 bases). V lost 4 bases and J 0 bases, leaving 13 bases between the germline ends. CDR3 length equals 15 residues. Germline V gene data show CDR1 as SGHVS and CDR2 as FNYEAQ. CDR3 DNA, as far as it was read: TGTGCCAGCAGCTCCCGGACAGTCAACTCCTACGAG. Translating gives CASSSRTVNSYE. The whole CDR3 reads CASSSRTVNSYEQYF.

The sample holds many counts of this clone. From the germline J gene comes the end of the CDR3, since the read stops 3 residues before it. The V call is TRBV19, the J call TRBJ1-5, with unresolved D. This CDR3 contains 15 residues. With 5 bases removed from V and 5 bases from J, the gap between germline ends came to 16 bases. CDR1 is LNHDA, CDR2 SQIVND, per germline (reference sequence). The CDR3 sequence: CASSDPRGFHQPQHF. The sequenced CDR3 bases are TGTGCCAGTAGTGACCCGAGAGGGTTTCATCAGCCC.

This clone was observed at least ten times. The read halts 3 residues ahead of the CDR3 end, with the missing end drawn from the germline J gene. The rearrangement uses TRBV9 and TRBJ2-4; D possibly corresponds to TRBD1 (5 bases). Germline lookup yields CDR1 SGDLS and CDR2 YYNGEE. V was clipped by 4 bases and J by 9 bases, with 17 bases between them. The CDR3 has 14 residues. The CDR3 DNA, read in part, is TGTGCCAGCAGCCCTTGGGGCGCGGACGGCATT. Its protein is CASSPWGADGI. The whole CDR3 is CASSPWGADGIQYF. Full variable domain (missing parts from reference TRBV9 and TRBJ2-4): DSGVTQTPKHLITATGQRVTLRCSPRSGDLSVYWYQQSLDQGLQFLIQYYNGEERAKGNILERFSAQQFPDLHSELNLSSLELGDSALYFCASSPWGADGIQYFGAGTRLSVL.

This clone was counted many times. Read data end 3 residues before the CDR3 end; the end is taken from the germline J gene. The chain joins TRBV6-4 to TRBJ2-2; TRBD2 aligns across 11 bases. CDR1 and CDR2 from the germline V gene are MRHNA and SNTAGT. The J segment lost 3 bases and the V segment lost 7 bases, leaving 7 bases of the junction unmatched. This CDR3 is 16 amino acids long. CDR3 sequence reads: CASKGGLAEDTGELFF. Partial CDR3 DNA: TGTGCCAGCAAGGGGGGACTAGCGGAGGACACCGGGGAG.